This is a list of T cell receptor beta chains from one sample in a study of human T cells and chemical hapten exposure. A single record per CDR3 protein comes from TCRdb applying MiXCR to the RACE reads. This sample has roughly 380,000 distinct CDR3 sequences; 4% to 6% occur once, and the top ten carry 2.6%. This specimen was whole blood, taken in connection with sensitization to the hapten diphenylcyclopropenone (DPC). These receptors came from a woman aged 45-65 years with alopecia areata. Some clones in this sample may be carry-over from other donors' samples. Each CDR3 is given with its conserved first and last residue. Each record gives: clone size, CDR3 length, J gene, V gene, D gene, CDR3 DNA, CDR3 protein. The D gene is left open where the match is weak. A clone size is listed for some rows: how often the clone was seen (once, few, many), or a class if it is expanded.

size: .
length: 15
J: TRBJ2-7
V: TRBV6-2/TRBV6-3
D: .
DNA: TGTGCCAGCAGTTACGGTGGAAGCTCCTACAATGAGCAGTACTTC
CDR3: CASSYGGSSYNEQYF

size: .
length: 15
J: TRBJ1-5
V: TRBV6-5
D: TRBD1
DNA: TGTGCCAGCAGTCAGGGACAGGGAGGAGGGCGGCCCCAGCATTTT
CDR3: CASSQGQGGGRPQHF

size: many
length: 15
J: TRBJ1-2
V: TRBV12-3/TRBV12-4
D: TRBD1
DNA: TGTGCCAGCAGTTTAGGGACAGGGGGCCTCGATGGCTACACCTTC
CDR3: CASSLGTGGLDGYTF

size: few
length: 13
J: TRBJ1-2
V: TRBV3-1
D: .
DNA: TGTGCCAGCAGCCCTGACGGAGACTATGGCTACACCTTC
CDR3: CASSPDGDYGYTF

size: few
length: 15
J: TRBJ2-1
V: TRBV7-9
D: TRBD2
DNA: TGTGCCAGCAGCCACCTGCGGGGGGCCGGGAATGAGCAGTTCTTC
CDR3: CASSHLRGAGNEQFF

size: many
length: 13
J: TRBJ2-7
V: TRBV12-3/TRBV12-4
D: TRBD1
DNA: TGTGCCAGCAGTCCTGGGACAGGGGGGGCTATCTACTTC
CDR3: CASSPGTGGAIYF

size: many
length: 14
J: TRBJ2-5
V: TRBV5-1
D: .
DNA: TGCGCCAGCAGCTTGAGACGCGGAGAAGAGACCCAGTACTTC
CDR3: CASSLRRGEETQYF

size: many
length: 14
J: TRBJ2-7
V: TRBV29-1
D: .
DNA: TGCAGCGTGGGACATCAGGGGTCGTACTACGAGCAGTACTTC
CDR3: CSVGHQGSYYEQYF

size: few
length: 15
J: TRBJ2-1
V: TRBV7-9
D: .
DNA: TGTGCCAGCAGCCGACAAACTGGAGGGGGAAATGAGCAGTTCTTC
CDR3: CASSRQTGGGNEQFF

size: .
length: 16
J: TRBJ2-1
V: TRBV7-2
D: TRBD2
DNA: TGTGCCAGCAGCGGGCTTAGCGGGAGGGCCCCAGGTGAGCAGTTCTTC
CDR3: CASSGLSGRAPGEQFF

size: many
length: 13
J: TRBJ2-3
V: TRBV9
D: .
DNA: TGTGCCAGCAGCGGGGTTAGCACAGATACGCAGTATTTT
CDR3: CASSGVSTDTQYF

size: .
length: 12
J: TRBJ2-3
V: TRBV29-1
D: .
DNA: TGCAGCGCCGACACAAGCACAGATACGCAGTATTTT
CDR3: CSADTSTDTQYF

size: many
length: 13
J: TRBJ1-5
V: TRBV29-1
D: TRBD1
DNA: TGCAGCGCAGAGACAGGGGACGGGCAGCCCCAGCATTTT
CDR3: CSAETGDGQPQHF

size: many
length: 13
J: TRBJ2-7
V: TRBV29-1
D: .
DNA: TGCAGCGTCCTCGACTTAAGCTCCTACGAGCAGTACTTC
CDR3: CSVLDLSSYEQYF

size: many
length: 15
J: TRBJ2-1
V: TRBV20-1
D: TRBD2
DNA: TGCAGTGCTAGAGATCCAACTAGCGGGAGGTATGAGCAGTTCTTC
CDR3: CSARDPTSGRYEQFF

size: .
length: 14
J: TRBJ2-7
V: TRBV5-1
D: .
DNA: TGCGCCAGCAGCTTCTCTGGCACATGGGACGAGCAGTACTTC
CDR3: CASSFSGTWDEQYF

size: many
length: 14
J: TRBJ2-7
V: TRBV12-3/TRBV12-4
D: TRBD1
DNA: TGTGCCAGCAGCCCCCCTCAGGGGGCCTACGAGCAGTACTTC
CDR3: CASSPPQGAYEQYF

size: few
length: 17
J: TRBJ2-3
V: TRBV5-1
D: .
DNA: TGCGCCAGCAGCTTGGAGGTCGGCCACTTTCGCACAGATACGCAGTATTTT
CDR3: CASSLEVGHFRTDTQYF

size: many
length: 12
J: TRBJ1-1
V: TRBV5-1
D: .
DNA: TGCGCCAGCAGCTTGGGTCCTTCAGAAGCTTTCTTT
CDR3: CASSLGPSEAFF

size: many
length: 12
J: TRBJ1-1
V: TRBV5-6
D: .
DNA: TGTGCCAGCAGCCCCCAGGACACTGAAGCTTTCTTT
CDR3: CASSPQDTEAFF

size: many
length: 15
J: TRBJ2-7
V: TRBV7-6
D: TRBD2
DNA: TGTGCCAGCAGCCCTAGCGGGACAAGCTCCTACGAGCAGTACTTC
CDR3: CASSPSGTSSYEQYF

size: many
length: 13
J: TRBJ2-3
V: TRBV20-1
D: TRBD2
DNA: TGCGCCTCAGCGGGAGTAGGCACAGATACGCAGTATTTT
CDR3: CASAGVGTDTQYF

size: many
length: 15
J: TRBJ1-5
V: TRBV15
D: TRBD1
DNA: TGTGCCACCAGTAACCCGGGACAGATTAATCAGCCCCAGCATTTT
CDR3: CATSNPGQINQPQHF

size: .
length: 16
J: TRBJ1-1
V: TRBV6-1
D: .
DNA: TGTGCCAGCAGTGAAGCGCTTCGGGGCCTGAACACTGAAGCTTTCTTT
CDR3: CASSEALRGLNTEAFF

size: few
length: 14
J: TRBJ2-7
V: TRBV4-2
D: .
DNA: TGTGCCAGCAGCCAAGGTGGACGGACCTACGAGCAGTACTTC
CDR3: CASSQGGRTYEQYF

size: few
length: 13
J: TRBJ1-2
V: TRBV5-1
D: .
DNA: TGCGCCAGCAGCGTGGACACATCCTATGGCTACACCTTC
CDR3: CASSVDTSYGYTF

size: few
length: 12
J: TRBJ2-1
V: TRBV7-2
D: .
DNA: TGTGCCAGCAGCGCGGGACCCCCGGAGCAGTTCTTC
CDR3: CASSAGPPEQFF

size: few
length: 16
J: TRBJ1-1
V: TRBV5-1
D: TRBD1
DNA: TGCGCCAGCAGTATCCTTGGACAGGGTTCGAACACTGAAGCTTTCTTT
CDR3: CASSILGQGSNTEAFF

size: many
length: 14
J: TRBJ1-1
V: TRBV2
D: .
DNA: TGTGCCAGCAACCTACAGGGAGGAGGCACTGAAGCTTTCTTT
CDR3: CASNLQGGGTEAFF

size: many
length: 15
J: TRBJ1-2
V: TRBV28
D: TRBD1
DNA: TGTGCCAGCAGTTTAACGGGACAGGGGGCCCATGGCTACACCTTC
CDR3: CASSLTGQGAHGYTF

size: many
length: 15
J: TRBJ2-1
V: TRBV5-4
D: .
DNA: TGTGCCAGCAGCCGGGACGTCTGGCCCGAGGGTGAGCAGTTCTTC
CDR3: CASSRDVWPEGEQFF

size: many
length: 15
J: TRBJ2-7
V: TRBV12-5
D: .
DNA: TGTGCTAGTGGTTGGGGTACAGGGACTACCTACGAGCAGTACTTC
CDR3: CASGWGTGTTYEQYF

size: .
length: 14
J: TRBJ2-7
V: TRBV7-2
D: .
DNA: TGTGCCAGCAGCTTAGGGAGGAGGGCCTACGAGCAGTACTTC
CDR3: CASSLGRRAYEQYF

size: few
length: 15
J: TRBJ1-1
V: TRBV6-6
D: .
DNA: TGTGCCAGCAGTTACTCTCCCCGAATGAACACTGAAGCTTTCTTT
CDR3: CASSYSPRMNTEAFF

size: many
length: 17
J: TRBJ2-1
V: TRBV29-1
D: .
DNA: TGCAGCGTTGAAGATTTAAGGGCGGGGCGCTACTACAATGAGCAGTTCTTC
CDR3: CSVEDLRAGRYYNEQFF

size: many
length: 14
J: TRBJ1-2
V: TRBV11-2
D: TRBD1
DNA: TGTGCCAGCAGCCGGGACAGGGGATGGTATGGCTACACCTTC
CDR3: CASSRDRGWYGYTF

size: many
length: 14
J: TRBJ2-3
V: TRBV5-5
D: .
DNA: TGTGCCAGCAAGGGGACTGAAGGAGCAGATACGCAGTATTTT
CDR3: CASKGTEGADTQYF

size: few
length: 15
J: TRBJ1-3
V: TRBV3-1
D: .
DNA: TGTGCCAGCAGCCACAGGGGCGAGGGAGGAAACACCATATATTTT
CDR3: CASSHRGEGGNTIYF

size: .
length: 15
J: TRBJ2-3
V: TRBV2
D: .
DNA: TGTGCCAGCAGAGGCCAGGCAGGGAGGACAGATACGCAGTATTTT
CDR3: CASRGQAGRTDTQYF

size: .
length: 18
J: TRBJ2-5
V: TRBV7-9
D: TRBD1
DNA: TGTGCCAGCAGCTTACCAAAACACTTACAGGGGAGTCAGGAGACCCAGTACTTC
CDR3: CASSLPKHLQGSQETQYF

size: many
length: 17
J: TRBJ2-7
V: TRBV28
D: .
DNA: TGTGCCAGCAGTTCGGTCAACCAAGCAGCTAGCTCCTACGAGCAGTACTTC
CDR3: CASSSVNQAASSYEQYF

size: many
length: 11
J: TRBJ2-7
V: TRBV20-1
D: .
DNA: TGCAGTGCTACGCCAACCTACGAGCAGTACTTC
CDR3: CSATPTYEQYF